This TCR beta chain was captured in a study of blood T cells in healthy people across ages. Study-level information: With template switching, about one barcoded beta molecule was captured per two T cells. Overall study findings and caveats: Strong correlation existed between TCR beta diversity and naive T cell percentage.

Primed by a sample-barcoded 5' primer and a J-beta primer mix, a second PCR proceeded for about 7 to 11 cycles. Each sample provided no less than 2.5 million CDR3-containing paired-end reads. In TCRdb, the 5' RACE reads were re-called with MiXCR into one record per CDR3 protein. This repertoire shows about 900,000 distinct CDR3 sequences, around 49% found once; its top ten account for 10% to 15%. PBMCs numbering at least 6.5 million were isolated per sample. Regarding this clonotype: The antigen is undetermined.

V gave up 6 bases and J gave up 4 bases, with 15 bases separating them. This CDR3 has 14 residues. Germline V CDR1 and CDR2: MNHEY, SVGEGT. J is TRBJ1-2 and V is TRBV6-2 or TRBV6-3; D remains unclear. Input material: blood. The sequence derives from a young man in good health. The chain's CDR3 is CASSRDGSSYGYTF. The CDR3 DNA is TGTGCCAGCAGCCGCGACGGCTCGAGCTATGGCTACACCTTC.